The T cell receptor beta chain described here comes from a study of shared clonotypes between healthy human individuals. General observations from the study: Clonotype sharing levels among donors were expected to vary with sequencing depth.

As to this clone: What it binds is not known.

Profiling relied on immunoSEQ multiplex PCR, and the TCRdb table lists in-frame clones only, not all of them. The sample consists of 2 million to 2.5 million clones, about 94% of them appearing once. Trimming took 3 bases from V and 7 from J; bases not matched to a gene: 3. This CDR3 region has 13 residues. The germline V gene has CDR1 MNHNS and CDR2 SASEGT. Sequenced input: naive CD4+ T cells sorted from blood. Subset reported: CD45RA+ positively selected. The J gene is TRBJ1-5, the V gene TRBV6-1; 7 bases fit TRBD1. This clonotype was sampled from a man aged 18-30 years in good health. Here the CDR3 reads CASSDGTVQPQHF. The CDR3 coding sequence is TGTGCCAGCAGTGATGGGACAGTGCAGCCCCAGCATTTT.